This T cell receptor (beta chain) appears in the sequencing data of a study of blood T cell repertoires in COVID-19. Overall study context: The samples span acute and convalescent COVID-19 from the United States, Italy and Spain. In each case, the material was cDNA or gDNA derived from T cells, B-cell-depleted T cells, or PBMCs.

The length of the CDR3 is 15 residues. The germline gives CDR1 SNHLY, CDR2 FYNNEI. Trimming removed 4 bases from V and 8 bases from J, with 20 bases in between. Under the authors' procedure: Nucleated cell number was recorded as an estimate derived from reference gene primer amplification. TCRdb's table, derived via immunoSEQ multiplex PCR, lists solely in-frame clones and lacks some. D and trimming come from the DNA, and the V and J calls and clone size come from that table. Here the sample spans 72,000 or so clones, around 90% being singletons. This chain links TRBV2 with TRBJ1-2; D possibly corresponds to TRBD1 (6 bases). Sequences were obtained from peripheral blood. This clonotype originated in a woman older than 75 with acute or convalescent COVID-19. Here the CDR3 DNA reads TGTGCCAGCAGTGTTGGGGACAACGCCTATGACGGCTACACCTTC. Protein sequence: CASSVGDNAYDGYTF.